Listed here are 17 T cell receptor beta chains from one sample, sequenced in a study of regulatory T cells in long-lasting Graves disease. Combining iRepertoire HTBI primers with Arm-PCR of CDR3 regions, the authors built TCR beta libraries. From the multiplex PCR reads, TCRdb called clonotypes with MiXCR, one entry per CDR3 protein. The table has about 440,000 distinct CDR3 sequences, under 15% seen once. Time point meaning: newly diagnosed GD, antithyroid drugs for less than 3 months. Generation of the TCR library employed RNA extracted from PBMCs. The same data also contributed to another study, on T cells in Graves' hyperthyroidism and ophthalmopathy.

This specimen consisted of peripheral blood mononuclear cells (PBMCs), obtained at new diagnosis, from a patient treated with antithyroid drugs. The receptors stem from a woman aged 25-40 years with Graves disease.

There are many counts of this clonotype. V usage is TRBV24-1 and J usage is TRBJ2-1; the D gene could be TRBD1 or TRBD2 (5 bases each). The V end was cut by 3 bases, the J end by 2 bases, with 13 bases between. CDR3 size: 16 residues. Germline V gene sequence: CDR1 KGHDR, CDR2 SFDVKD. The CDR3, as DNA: TGTGCCACCAGTGATCGGGACCTGGGGCCCTACAATGAGCAGTTCTTC. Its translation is CATSDRDLGPYNEQFF.

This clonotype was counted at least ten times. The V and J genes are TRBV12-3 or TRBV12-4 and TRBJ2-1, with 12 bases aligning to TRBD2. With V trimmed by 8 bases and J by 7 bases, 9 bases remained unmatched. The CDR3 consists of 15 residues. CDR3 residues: CASGRTSGTRNEQFF. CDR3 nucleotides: TGTGCCAGCGGCCGGACTAGCGGGACTCGGAATGAGCAGTTCTTC.

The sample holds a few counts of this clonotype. The CDR3 here is CSVGVSGGSTGELFF. CDR3 coding DNA: TGCAGCGTTGGGGTTTCGGGGGGAAGCACCGGGGAGCTGTTTTTT. This chain links TRBV29-1 with TRBJ2-2; TRBD2 agrees at 7 bases. This CDR3 has 15 residues. Germline V gene lookup returns CDR1 SQVTM and CDR2 ANQGSEA. Trimming at V came to 4 bases and at J to 4 bases, leaving 9 bases not matched to a gene.

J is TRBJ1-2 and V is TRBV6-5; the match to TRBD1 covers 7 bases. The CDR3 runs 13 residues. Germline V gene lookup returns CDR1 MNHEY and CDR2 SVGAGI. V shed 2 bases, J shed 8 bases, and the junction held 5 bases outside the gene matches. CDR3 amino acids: CASSYPGGSGYTF. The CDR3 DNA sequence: TGTGCCAGCAGTTACCCAGGGGGTAGCGGCTACACCTTC.

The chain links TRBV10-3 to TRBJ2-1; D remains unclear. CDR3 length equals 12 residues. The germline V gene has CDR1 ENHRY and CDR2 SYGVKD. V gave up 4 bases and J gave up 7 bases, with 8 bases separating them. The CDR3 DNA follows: TGTGCCATCAGTGGAAGAGAGAATGAGCAGTTCTTC. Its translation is CAISGRENEQFF.

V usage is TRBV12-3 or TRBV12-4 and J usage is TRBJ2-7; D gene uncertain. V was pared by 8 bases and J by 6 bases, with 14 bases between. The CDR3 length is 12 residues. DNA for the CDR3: TGTGCCAGCGAGGAATCCGACGGCGAGCAGTACTTC. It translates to CASEESDGEQYF.

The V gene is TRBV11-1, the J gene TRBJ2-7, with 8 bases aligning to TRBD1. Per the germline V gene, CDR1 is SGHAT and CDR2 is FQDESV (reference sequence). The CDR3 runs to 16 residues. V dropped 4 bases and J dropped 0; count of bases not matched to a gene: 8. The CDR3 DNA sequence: TGTGCCAGCAGCTCCTTCCGACAGGGGATCTCCTACGAGCAGTACTTC. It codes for CASSSFRQGISYEQYF.

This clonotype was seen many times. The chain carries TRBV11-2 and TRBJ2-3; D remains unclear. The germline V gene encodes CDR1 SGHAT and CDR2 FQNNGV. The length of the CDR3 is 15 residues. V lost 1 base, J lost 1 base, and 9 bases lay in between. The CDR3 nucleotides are TGTGCCAGCAGCTTAGTAAGGAGCGGCACAGATACGCAGTATTTT. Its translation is CASSLVRSGTDTQYF.

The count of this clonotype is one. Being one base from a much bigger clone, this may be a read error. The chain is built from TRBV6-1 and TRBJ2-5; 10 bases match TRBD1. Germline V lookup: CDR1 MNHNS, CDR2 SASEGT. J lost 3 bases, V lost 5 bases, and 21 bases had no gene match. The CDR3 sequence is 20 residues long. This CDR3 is CASSPNSLVGTGELKETQYF. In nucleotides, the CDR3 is TGTGCCAGCAGTCCCAATTCGCTGGTCGGGACAGGGGAGCTCAAAGAGACCCAGTACTTC.

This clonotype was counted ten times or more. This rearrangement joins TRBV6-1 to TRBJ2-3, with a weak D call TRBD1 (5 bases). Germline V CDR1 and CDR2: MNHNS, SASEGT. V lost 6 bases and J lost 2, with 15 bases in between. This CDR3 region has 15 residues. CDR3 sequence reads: CASRPTANPTDTQYF. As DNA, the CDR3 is TGTGCCAGCAGGCCGACAGCTAACCCCACAGATACGCAGTATTTT.

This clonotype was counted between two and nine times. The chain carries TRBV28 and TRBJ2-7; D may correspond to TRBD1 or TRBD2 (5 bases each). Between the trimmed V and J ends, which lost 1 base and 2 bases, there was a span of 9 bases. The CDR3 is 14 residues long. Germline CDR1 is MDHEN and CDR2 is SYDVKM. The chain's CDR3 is CASSLSMGAYEQYF. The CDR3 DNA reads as TGTGCCAGCAGTTTATCCATGGGGGCCTACGAGCAGTACTTC.

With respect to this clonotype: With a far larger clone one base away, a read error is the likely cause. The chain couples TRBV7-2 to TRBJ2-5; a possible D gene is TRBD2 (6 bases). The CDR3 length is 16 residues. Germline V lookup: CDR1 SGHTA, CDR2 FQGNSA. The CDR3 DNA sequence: TGTTCCAGCAGCTTAGATGGTGGGCGGGGTGAAGAGACCCAGTACTTC. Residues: CSSSLDGGRGEETQYF.

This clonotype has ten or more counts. This chain's CDR3 is CASSSLSNEQFF. The CDR3 DNA sequence: TGTGCCAGCAGCTCTCTGAGCAATGAGCAGTTCTTC. The chain recombines TRBV12-3 or TRBV12-4 with TRBJ2-1, with D uncertain. The CDR3 has 12 residues. Between the trimmed V and J ends, which lost 6 bases and 6 bases, there was a span of 9 bases.

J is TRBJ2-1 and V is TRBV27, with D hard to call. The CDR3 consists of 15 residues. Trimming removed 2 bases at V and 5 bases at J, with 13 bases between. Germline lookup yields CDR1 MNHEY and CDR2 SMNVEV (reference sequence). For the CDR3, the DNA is TGTGCCAGCAGTTTAATGCGACTGACCCACAATGAGCAGTTCTTC. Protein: CASSLMRLTHNEQFF.

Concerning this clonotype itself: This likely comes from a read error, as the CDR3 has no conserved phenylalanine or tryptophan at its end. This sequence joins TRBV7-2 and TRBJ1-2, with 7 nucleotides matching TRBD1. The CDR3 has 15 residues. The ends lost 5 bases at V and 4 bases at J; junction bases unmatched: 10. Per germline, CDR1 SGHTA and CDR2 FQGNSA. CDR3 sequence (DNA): TGTGCCAGCAGCCCCCCGACAGGGTCCACCTATGGCTACACCTAC. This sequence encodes CASSPPTGSTYGYTY.

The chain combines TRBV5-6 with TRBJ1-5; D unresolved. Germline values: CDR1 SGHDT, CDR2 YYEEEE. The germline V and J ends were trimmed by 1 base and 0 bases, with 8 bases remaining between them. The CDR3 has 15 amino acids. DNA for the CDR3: TGTGCCAGCAGCTTGAACCGATATAGCAATCAGCCCCAGCATTTT. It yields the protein CASSLNRYSNQPQHF.

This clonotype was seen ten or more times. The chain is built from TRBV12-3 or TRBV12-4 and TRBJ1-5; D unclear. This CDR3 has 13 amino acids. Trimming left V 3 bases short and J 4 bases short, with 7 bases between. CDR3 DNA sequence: TGTGCCAGCAGTTTTGCGGGGAATCAGCCCCAGCATTTT. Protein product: CASSFAGNQPQHF.